Following are 10 T cell receptor beta chains from one sample sequenced in a study of blood T cell repertoires in COVID-19. Here immunoSEQ multiplex PCR was the method, and the copy in TCRdb shows in-frame clones only, minus some. The table has some 300,000 clones, around 92% seen once. The sequenced sample was PBMCs or T cells enriched from blood (not recorded which). Receptors were obtained from a woman aged 25 to 39 who had recovered from COVID-19.

This chain links TRBV6-6 with TRBJ1-4, with TRBD1 matching over 9 bases. CDR1 is MNHNY and CDR2 is SVGAGI in the germline V gene (reference sequence). The CDR3 has 14 residues. V dropped 7 bases and J dropped 8; count of bases not matched to a gene: 8. The CDR3 here is CASKDRDRAEKLFF. The CDR3 region has the DNA TGTGCCAGCAAAGACCGGGACAGGGCCGAAAAACTGTTTTTT.

The CDR3 spells CASSITTGYLDEQFF. CDR3 DNA: TGTGCCAGTAGTATTACGACAGGGTACTTGGATGAGCAGTTCTTC. J is TRBJ2-1 and V is TRBV19, with 7 bases lining up with TRBD1. J lost 8 bases, V lost 3 bases, and 10 bases had no gene match. This CDR3 comprises 15 residues. Per the germline V gene, CDR1 is LNHDA and CDR2 is SQIVND (reference sequence).

The chain is built from TRBV5-4 and TRBJ1-1, with D perhaps matching TRBD1 (6 bases). Germline CDR1 SGHNT, CDR2 YYREEE (reference sequence). The CDR3 has 13 amino acids. V lost 4 bases and J lost 6, with 13 bases in between. CDR3 nucleotide sequence: TGTGCCAGCAGCCGCGGACAGAAGTCTGAAGCTTTCTTT. Translation gives CASSRGQKSEAFF.

CDR3 sequence (DNA): TGTGCCACCAGTGACCGAGGGACTAGCGGAGATACTACCAACGAGCAGTACTTC. Translated: CATSDRGTSGDTTNEQYF. This chain links TRBV24-1 with TRBJ2-7; 11 bases are shared with TRBD2. Unmatched junction bases numbered 15, after V lost 4 bases and J lost 5 bases. Germline-derived CDR1 and CDR2 are KGHDR and SFDVKD. There are 18 residues in the CDR3.

The chain is built from TRBV18 and TRBJ2-7; 7 nucleotides agree with TRBD2. Germline CDR1 and CDR2: KGHSH and LQKENI. The CDR3 consists of 15 residues. With V trimmed by 2 bases and J by 2 bases, 6 bases remained unmatched. The CDR3 sequence: CASSPESSGPYEQYF. The DNA of the CDR3 is TGTGCCAGCTCACCAGAGTCTAGCGGCCCCTACGAGCAGTACTTC.

V usage is TRBV5-6 and J usage is TRBJ2-7; D possibly corresponds to TRBD1 (6 bases). The V gene's germline CDR1 is SGHDT and CDR2 YYEEEE. V lost 4 bases to trimming and J lost 0 bases, with 11 bases between them. The CDR3 runs to 14 residues. DNA of the CDR3: TGTGCCAGCAGCCCCCGGACAGTCTCCTACGAGCAGTACTTC. Translation gives CASSPRTVSYEQYF. Together with reference TRBV5-6 and TRBJ2-7, the CDR3 gives the full variable domain: DAGVTQSPTHLIKTRGQQVTLRCSPKSGHDTVSWYQQALGQGPQFIFQYYEEEERQRGNFPDRFSGHQFPNYSSELNVNALLLGDSALYLCASSPRTVSYEQYFGPGTRLTVT.

This clone was seen only a few times. The rearrangement links TRBV11-2 to TRBJ1-2, with a tentative D call TRBD1 (6 bases). This CDR3 spans 14 amino acids. V lost 0 bases to trimming and J lost 4 bases, with 9 bases between them. Germline V lookup: CDR1 SGHAT, CDR2 FQNNGV. The CDR3 DNA is TGTGCCAGCAGCTTAGAGGGACACTCCTATGGCTACACCTTC. Its translation is CASSLEGHSYGYTF.

This clone was detected once. The DNA of the CDR3 is TGTGCCAGCATCCCGGGACAGTGGGACTCCTACGAGCAGTACTTC. Translation: CASIPGQWDSYEQYF. The chain employs TRBV28 and TRBJ2-7; the match to TRBD1 covers 7 bases. J lost 0 bases, V lost 7 bases, and 9 bases had no gene match. CDR3 length: 15 amino acids. CDR1 MDHEN and CDR2 SYDVKM come from the germline V gene.

This chain joins TRBV29-1 and TRBJ2-1; 8 nucleotides align to TRBD1. The CDR3 loop spans 16 amino acids. Germline V CDR1 and CDR2: SQVTM, ANQGSEA. Trimming removed 0 bases from V and 4 bases from J; junction bases left unmatched: 8. The CDR3 DNA sequence: TGCAGCGTTGAAGACCCGGGACAGGCGAGGTACAATGAGCAGTTCTTC. It is translated as CSVEDPGQARYNEQFF.

This chain uses TRBV6-1 with TRBJ2-3; 11 bases align to TRBD2. Germline CDR1 and CDR2: MNHNS and SASEGT. This CDR3 is 15 amino acids long. J gave up 3 bases and V 2 bases, and 1 base lay outside the gene matches. The CDR3 DNA reads TGTGCCAGCAGTGAAATAGCGGGAGGGACAGATACGCAGTATTTT. This translates into CASSEIAGGTDTQYF.